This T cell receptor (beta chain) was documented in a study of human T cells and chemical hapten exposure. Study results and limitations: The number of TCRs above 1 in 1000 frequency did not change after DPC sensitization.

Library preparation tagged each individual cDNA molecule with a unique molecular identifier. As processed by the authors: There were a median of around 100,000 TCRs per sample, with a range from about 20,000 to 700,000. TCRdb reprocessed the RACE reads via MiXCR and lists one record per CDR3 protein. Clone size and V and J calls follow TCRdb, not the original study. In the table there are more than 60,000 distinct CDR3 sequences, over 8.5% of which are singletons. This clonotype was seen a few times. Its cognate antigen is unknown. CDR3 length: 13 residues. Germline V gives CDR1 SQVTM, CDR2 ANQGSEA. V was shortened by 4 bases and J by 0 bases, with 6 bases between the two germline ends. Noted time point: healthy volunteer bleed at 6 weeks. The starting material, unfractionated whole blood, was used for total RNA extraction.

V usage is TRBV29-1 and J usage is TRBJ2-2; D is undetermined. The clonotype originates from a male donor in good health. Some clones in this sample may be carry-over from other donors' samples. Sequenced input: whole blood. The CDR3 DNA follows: TGCAGCGTTGGTCTACCGAACACCGGGGAGCTGTTTTTT. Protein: CSVGLPNTGELFF.